This T cell receptor (beta chain) was recorded in a study of blood T cell repertoires in COVID-19 (dated by TCRdb to the early 2020s). About the study as a whole: Samples covering the acute and convalescent phases of COVID-19 were provided by collaborators in the United States, Italy and Spain. The material from the prospective study consisted of cDNA or gDNA derived from T cells, B-cell-depleted T cells, or PBMCs. The dataset comprised deeply sampled blood TCRbeta repertoires from subjects exposed to, actively infected with, or recovered from COVID-19. The repertoires were released in a freely available public database meant as a resource for research on the immune response to SARS-CoV-2. Samples were obtained from the ongoing ImmuneRACE study (first 160 participants) and from some 1,200 subjects provided by 6 global collaborators. Sample metadata almost always included a de-identified subject ID, COVID-19 status, age in years and sex. HLA class I and class II types, where available, came from metadata supplied by the sample provider rather than from assay-based typing.

About this clone itself: Its recognized antigen is unknown. Base qualities are not provided; no much larger clone lies one nucleotide away.

V has 10 bases trimmed and J has 2 bases trimmed; junction bases matching no gene number 8. CDR1 and CDR2, per the germline V gene (reference sequence), are LNHDA and SQIVND. The cysteine opens and the phenylalanine closes a CDR3 of 14 amino acids. The read is trimmed to its CDR3 DNA, 42 bases read in frame from base 1. Overall study results and their limits: Clinical and demographic metadata were provided uncurated, with the amount varying by source and participant.

A second Seattle source provided samples from volunteer blood donors who had recovered from COVID-19. Collaborating institutions collected whole blood in K2EDTA tubes following their own protocols. For TCRbeta analysis, collaborators shipped samples as frozen whole blood, isolated PBMCs, or DNA extracted from either of those sample types. TCRbeta CDR3 regions were amplified from genomic DNA by means of the immunoSEQ Assay, a bias-controlled multiplex PCR. From the authors' description of their analysis: The number of nucleated cells in each sample was estimated by amplification of reference gene primers within the assay. Sequence reads were collapsed and filtered to measure the absolute abundance of every unique TCRbeta CDR3 rearrangement. For each sample, productive Simpson clonality was calculated as the square root of Simpson's diversity index across productive rearrangements. This immuneACCESS table, as held by TCRdb, lists in-frame sequences with V and J called but not all clones. Of the missing ones, under half trace to an unresolved V gene in checked studies; the others have no known cause. The D gene and trimming were derived from the DNA, and the V and J assignments and clone size from that table. The sample table shows roughly 250,000 clones, and roughly 84% are seen once. About 1.6% of the sample rests with the top ten.

The sequencing sample was made of peripheral blood. The source is a middle-aged woman who had recovered from COVID-19. The V gene is TRBV19 and the J gene is TRBJ2-1; 7 junctional bases match TRBD2. CDR3 reads: CATSGTSTYNEQFF. In nucleotide form, the sequence is TGTGCCACCAGCGGGACCTCAACCTACAATGAGCAGTTCTTC. Beyond the CDR3, the reference TRBV19 and TRBJ2-1 genes provide the residues; the full variable domain reads: DGGITQSPKYLFRKEGQNVTLSCEQNLNHDAMYWYRQDPGQGLRLIYYSQIVNDFQKGDIAEGYSVSREKKESFPLTVTSAQKNPTAFYLCATSGTSTYNEQFFGPGTRLTVL.